This T cell receptor (beta chain) was sequenced in a study of blood T cell repertoires in COVID-19 (dated by TCRdb to 2019 to 2021). Background on the whole study: Samples covering the acute and convalescent phases of COVID-19 were provided by collaborators in the United States, Italy and Spain. The sample metadata nearly always contained a de-identified subject ID, COVID-19 status, age in years and sex. Subjects who had been exposed to COVID-19, were actively infected with it, or had recovered from it provided the deeply sampled blood TCRbeta repertoires that made up the dataset. The samples were drawn from two sources: the first 160 participants of the ongoing ImmuneRACE study, and 1,000 to 1,500 subjects contributed by 6 global collaborators. Where available, HLA class I and class II types were taken from metadata supplied by the sample provider and were not determined by assay-based typing. The material from the prospective study consisted of cDNA or gDNA derived from T cells, B-cell-depleted T cells, or PBMCs. The repertoires were made available in a free public database intended to serve as a resource for research on the immune response to SARS-CoV-2. Points the paper makes about the study in general: Clinical and demographic metadata were provided uncurated, with the amount varying by source and participant.

As regards this clone: It lacks a known antigen. Base qualities are missing; no much larger clone stands one base away.

The immunoSEQ Assay, a bias-controlled multiplex PCR, was used to amplify TCRbeta CDR3 regions from genomic DNA. As for the original processing: Within the assay, amplification of reference gene primers was used to estimate how many nucleated cells each sample contained. To quantify the absolute abundance of each unique TCRbeta CDR3 rearrangement, sequence reads were collapsed and filtered. Productive Simpson clonality was computed per sample as the square root of Simpson's diversity index over productive rearrangements. Sourced from immuneACCESS, this table was stored by TCRdb with only in-frame sequences that have V and J called. A share of the clones is absent; for the studies checked, an unresolved V gene accounts for under half, and the remainder has no known explanation. V and J calls and clone size are given by that table; D and trimming were obtained from the DNA. In all, the sample holds around 49,000 clones, and roughly 82% of those were seen once. Of the sample, roughly 2.6% is held by the ten largest clones.

Whole blood was collected in K2EDTA tubes by collaborating institutions according to the institutions' own protocols. For TCRbeta analysis, collaborators shipped samples as frozen whole blood, isolated PBMCs, or DNA extracted from either of those sample types. Sequences were obtained from peripheral blood. The TCR comes from a woman aged 55-70 years with acute or convalescent COVID-19.

The sequence in DNA is TGTGCCACCAGTGATCCTCTAGCGGGGGTAGATACGCAGTATTTT. It specifies CATSDPLAGVDTQYF. The chain is made from TRBV24-1 and TRBJ2-3; the central 10 bases match TRBD2. The CDR3 spans 15 residues, from the cysteine through the phenylalanine. CDR3 DNA only is kept here, 45 bases in frame from base 1. V trim: 3 bases; J trim: 5 bases; unmatched bases: 4. The germline V gene gives CDR1 as KGHDR and CDR2 as SFDVKD.